This T cell receptor (beta chain) emerged from a study of cytomegalovirus exposure and HLA in healthy donors. Study overall: The same platform used for the 666 first-cohort repertoires was also used for the 95 to 150 validation repertoires, as a later analysis reported.

Study-level points and caveats: Some TCR beta chains (164 of them) were listed as cytomegalovirus-associated. Reports credit the classifier with highly specific, highly sensitive diagnosis of cytomegalovirus status. First-cohort TCR clusters were later found to tend to co-occur in the 120 or so validation repertoires.

In this sample, this clone turned up once. Antigen specificity is unknown. CDR1 and CDR2 from the germline V gene are SNHLY and FYNNEI. The CDR3 loop spans 11 amino acids. Trimming took 6 bases from V and 8 from J, leaving 10 bases between them. Profiling relied on immunoSEQ multiplex PCR, and the TCRdb table lists in-frame clones only, not all of them. The sample includes about 240,000 clones, around 86% of them seen just once. The receptor was isolated from a young woman in good health and CMV-seropositive. The sequenced material came from PBMCs. V gene TRBV2 combines with J gene TRBJ1-2, with a possible D match to TRBD1 (6 bases). CDR3 bases: TGTGCCAGCAGGGCTACAGGGGGCTACACCTTC. This encodes CASRATGGYTF.